These T cell receptor beta chains were read from a single sample in a study of blood T cell repertoires in COVID-19. The table came from immunoSEQ multiplex PCR; TCRdb's copy has only in-frame clones and leaves some out. The sample lists about 120,000 clones, 82% seen once, with 9% to 13% in the top ten. The sample consisted of peripheral blood. Receptor source: a human donor in a cohort sampled during active COVID-19. Each CDR3 is given with its conserved first and last residue. A D gene is named only where the DNA matches it firmly.

TRBJ2-7	.	TRBV3-1/TRBV3-2	CASSNQGEQYF
TRBJ2-5	.	TRBV11-2	CASSLLGETQYF
TRBJ2-5	.	TRBV5-1	CASGSGSQETQYF
TRBJ2-1	TRBD2	TRBV2	CASKARLAEYNEQFF
TRBJ2-3	TRBD1	TRBV29-1	CSVRQGGTDTQYF
TRBJ2-5	TRBD2	TRBV18	CASSPRETSGIQETQYF
TRBJ2-6	TRBD2	TRBV18	CASSPLRLAGSSGANVLTF
TRBJ2-7	.	TRBV27	CASSLSAGEVFDEQYF
TRBJ1-1	TRBD1	TRBV7-9	CASSSGQGRAFF
TRBJ2-5	.	TRBV7-7	CASSSSQSETQYF
TRBJ2-5	.	TRBV9	CASSVQQGQETQYF
TRBJ1-1	TRBD1	TRBV5-1	CASSLTLIGGYNTEAFF
TRBJ2-3	TRBD2	TRBV4-1	CASSQDERGATDTQYF
TRBJ2-7	TRBD1	TRBV18	CASSPRTGHYEQYF
TRBJ1-2	TRBD1	TRBV6-1	CASSEYSGGAYGYTF
TRBJ2-1	TRBD2	TRBV6-2/TRBV6-3	CASSYPAGGYNEQFF
TRBJ2-3	.	TRBV5-4	CASSSRAGPDTQYF
TRBJ1-5	.	TRBV3-1/TRBV3-2	CASSPAAGDQPQHF
TRBJ2-5	TRBD1	TRBV6-1	CASSEDVQGAGYGETQYF
TRBJ2-1	.	TRBV5-4	CASSRDIPTYNEQFF
TRBJ2-2	TRBD2	TRBV6-5	CASSHGLEGPGELFF
TRBJ2-7	.	TRBV29-1	CSVRTTRGYEQYF
TRBJ2-5	TRBD2	TRBV6-2/TRBV6-3	CASSGLAGSSRTQYF
TRBJ2-5	.	TRBV5-1	CASSPRQGWETQYF
TRBJ2-3	.	TRBV10-1	CASSDPGTSTDTQYF
TRBJ1-2	TRBD1	TRBV12-3/TRBV12-4	CASSSQGFNGYTF
TRBJ2-7	TRBD2	TRBV18	CASTYTRTSSNEQYF
TRBJ2-5	.	TRBV9	CASSPFPGLRTETQYF
TRBJ1-2	TRBD1	TRBV6-1	CASSDRTGYYGYTF